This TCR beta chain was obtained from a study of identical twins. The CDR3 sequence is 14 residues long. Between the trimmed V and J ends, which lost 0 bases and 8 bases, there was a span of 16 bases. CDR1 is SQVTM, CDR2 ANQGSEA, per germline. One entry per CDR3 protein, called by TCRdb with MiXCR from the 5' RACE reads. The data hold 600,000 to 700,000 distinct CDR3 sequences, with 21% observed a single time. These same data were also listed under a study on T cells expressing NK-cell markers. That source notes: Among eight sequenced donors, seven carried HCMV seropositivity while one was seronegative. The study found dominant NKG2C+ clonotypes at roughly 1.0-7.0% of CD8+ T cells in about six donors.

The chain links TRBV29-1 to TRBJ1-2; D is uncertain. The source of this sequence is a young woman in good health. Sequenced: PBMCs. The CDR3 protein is CSVEDGSPSGGYTF. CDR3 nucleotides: TGCAGCGTTGAAGACGGATCCCCATCGGGAGGCTACACCTTC.